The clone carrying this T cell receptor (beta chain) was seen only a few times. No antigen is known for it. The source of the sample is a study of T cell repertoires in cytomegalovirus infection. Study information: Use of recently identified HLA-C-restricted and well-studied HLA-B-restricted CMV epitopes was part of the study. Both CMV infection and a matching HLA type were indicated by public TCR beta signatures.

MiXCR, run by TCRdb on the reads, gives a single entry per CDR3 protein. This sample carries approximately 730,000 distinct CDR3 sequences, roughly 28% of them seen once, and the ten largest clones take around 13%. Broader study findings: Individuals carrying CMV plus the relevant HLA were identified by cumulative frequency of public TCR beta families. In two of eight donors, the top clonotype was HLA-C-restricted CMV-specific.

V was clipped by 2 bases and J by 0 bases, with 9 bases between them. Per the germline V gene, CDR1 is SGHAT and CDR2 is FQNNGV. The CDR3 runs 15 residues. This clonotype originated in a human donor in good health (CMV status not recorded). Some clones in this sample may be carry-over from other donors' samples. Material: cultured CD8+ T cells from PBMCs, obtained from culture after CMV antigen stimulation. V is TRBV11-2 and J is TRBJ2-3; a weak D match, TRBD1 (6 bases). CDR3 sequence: CASSLKGGSTDTQYF. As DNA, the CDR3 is TGTGCCAGCAGCTTAAAAGGGGGAAGCACAGATACGCAGTATTTT.